These 6 T cell receptor beta chains share one sample of origin, sequenced in a study of T cells in Graves' hyperthyroidism and ophthalmopathy. Amplification of TCR beta CDR3 regions was performed using RNA transcripts as template. Carried out on the TCR CDR3, a first-round RT-PCR used the HTBI primer set. Each CDR3 protein is one row after TCRdb ran MiXCR on the multiplex PCR reads. This repertoire shows a few hundred thousand distinct CDR3 sequences, more than 13% found once; its top ten account for approximately 32%. Sequencing used blood. Every receptor here comes from a woman in her 30s with Graves' hyperthyroidism.

The gene calls are TRBV24-1 and TRBJ2-1, with D possibly TRBD1 on 6 matching bases. Per the germline V gene, CDR1 is KGHDR and CDR2 is SFDVKD. The CDR3 length is 15 residues. The V end was cut by 5 bases, the J end by 5 bases, with 15 bases between. CDR3 in amino acids: CATSVTGMGHNEQFF. The CDR3 coding sequence is TGTGCCACCAGTGTTACAGGGATGGGTCACAATGAGCAGTTCTTC.

The chain recombines TRBV6-1 with TRBJ2-7; 8 nucleotides align to TRBD1. J was trimmed by 0 bases and V by 6 bases; bases with no gene match: 13. This CDR3 spans 17 amino acids. CDR1 is MNHNS, CDR2 SASEGT, per germline. The CDR3 protein is CASRDRVGTTSSYEQYF. DNA for the CDR3: TGTGCCAGCAGGGACAGGGTCGGAACCACGAGCTCCTACGAGCAGTACTTC.

The chain is built from TRBV20-1 and TRBJ2-2; 10 bases map to TRBD2. J lost 0 bases, V lost 3 bases, and 7 bases had no gene match. The germline V gene has CDR1 DFQATT and CDR2 SNEGSKA (reference sequence). CDR3 length: 17 residues. In DNA form, the CDR3 reads TGCAGTGCTAGGTTACTAGCGGGACACGCGAACACCGGGGAGCTGTTTTTT. This gives the protein CSARLLAGHANTGELFF.

This chain links TRBV28 with TRBJ2-5; D remains ambiguous. V was shortened by 6 bases and J by 8 bases, with 7 bases between the two germline ends. This CDR3 has 10 amino acids. Germline CDR1 reads MDHEN; CDR2 reads SYDVKM. Here the CDR3 DNA reads TGTGCCAGCAGCCAGAATACCCAGTACTTC. This translates into CASSQNTQYF. The full variable domain, in which reference TRBV28 and TRBJ2-5 provide the parts outside the CDR3, is DVKVTQSSRYLVKRTGEKVFLECVQDMDHENMFWYRQDPGLGLRLIYFSYDVKMKEKGDIPEGYSVSREKKERFSLILESASTNQTSMYLCASSQNTQYFGPGTRLLVL.

This chain joins TRBV9 and TRBJ2-2, with D possibly TRBD2 on 5 matching bases. V was cut by 0 bases and J by 6 bases, with 9 bases left in between. The CDR3 is 14 residues long. CDR1 is SGDLS and CDR2 is YYNGEE in the germline V gene. CDR3 bases: TGTGCCAGCAGCGTAGAGACTAAGCCCGGGGAGCTGTTTTTT. This sequence encodes CASSVETKPGELFF. The variable domain in full, with the rest retrieved from reference TRBV9 and TRBJ2-2, is DSGVTQTPKHLITATGQRVTLRCSPRSGDLSVYWYQQSLDQGLQFLIQYYNGEERAKGNILERFSAQQFPDLHSELNLSSLELGDSALYFCASSVETKPGELFFGEGSRLTVL.

This clonotype was detected many times. The V and J genes are TRBV20-1 and TRBJ2-1, with 13 bases identical to TRBD2. This CDR3 is built from 15 residues. The ends lost 5 bases at V and 8 bases at J; junction bases unmatched: 9. Germline CDR1 DFQATT, CDR2 SNEGSKA (reference sequence). Here the CDR3 reads CSAERLAGGSDEQFF. CDR3 DNA sequence: TGCAGTGCTGAGCGACTAGCGGGGGGTTCGGATGAGCAGTTCTTC.